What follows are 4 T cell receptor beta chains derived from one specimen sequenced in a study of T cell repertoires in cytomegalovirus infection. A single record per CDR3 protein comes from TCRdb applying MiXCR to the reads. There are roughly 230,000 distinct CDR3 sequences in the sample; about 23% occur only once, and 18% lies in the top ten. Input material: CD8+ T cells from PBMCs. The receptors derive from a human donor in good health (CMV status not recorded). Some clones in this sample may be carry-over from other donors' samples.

The chain's CDR3 is CASSLVGGDREFF. The CDR3 nucleotides are TGTGCCAGCAGCTTAGTAGGCGGGGACAGAGAGTTCTTC. This sequence joins TRBV7-3 and TRBJ2-1, with D tentatively TRBD1 (7 bases). CDR1 SGHTA and CDR2 FQGTGA come from the germline V gene. V was trimmed by 2 bases and J by 14 bases, leaving 16 bases between them. The length of the CDR3 is 13 residues.

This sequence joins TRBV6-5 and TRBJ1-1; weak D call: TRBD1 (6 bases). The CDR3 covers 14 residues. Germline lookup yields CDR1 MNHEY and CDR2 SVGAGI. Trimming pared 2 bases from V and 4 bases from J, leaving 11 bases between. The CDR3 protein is CASSYGVGGTEAFF. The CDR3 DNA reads TGTGCCAGCAGTTACGGGGTAGGGGGCACTGAAGCTTTCTTT.

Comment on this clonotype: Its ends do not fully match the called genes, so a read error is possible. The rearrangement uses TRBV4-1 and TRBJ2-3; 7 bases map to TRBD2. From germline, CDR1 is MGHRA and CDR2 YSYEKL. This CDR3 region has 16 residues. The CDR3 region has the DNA TGTGCCAGCAGCCAAGAAGAGCGGGGATTGGCAGATACGCAGTATTTT. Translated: CASSQEERGLADTQYF.

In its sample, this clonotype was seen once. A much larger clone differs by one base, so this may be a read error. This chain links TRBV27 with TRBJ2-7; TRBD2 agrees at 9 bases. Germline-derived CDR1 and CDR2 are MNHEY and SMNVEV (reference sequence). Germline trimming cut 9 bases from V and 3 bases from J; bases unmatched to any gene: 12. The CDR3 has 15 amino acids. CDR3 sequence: CASRDSGGVVYEQYF. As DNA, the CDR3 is TGTGCCAGTCGCGATAGCGGGGGAGTAGTCTACGAGCAGTACTTC.